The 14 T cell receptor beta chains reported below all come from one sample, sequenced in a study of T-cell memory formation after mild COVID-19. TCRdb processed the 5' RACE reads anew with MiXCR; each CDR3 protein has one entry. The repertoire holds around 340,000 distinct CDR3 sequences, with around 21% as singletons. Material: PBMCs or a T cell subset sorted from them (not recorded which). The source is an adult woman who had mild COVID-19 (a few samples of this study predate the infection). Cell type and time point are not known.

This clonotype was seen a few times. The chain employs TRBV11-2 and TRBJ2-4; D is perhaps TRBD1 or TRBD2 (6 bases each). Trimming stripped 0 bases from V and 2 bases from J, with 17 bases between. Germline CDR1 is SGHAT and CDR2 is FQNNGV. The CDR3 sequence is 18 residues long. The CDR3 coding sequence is TGTGCCAGCAGCTTAGATGCCTTGGGGGGCGTCCCCAAAAACATTCAGTACTTC. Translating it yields CASSLDALGGVPKNIQYF.

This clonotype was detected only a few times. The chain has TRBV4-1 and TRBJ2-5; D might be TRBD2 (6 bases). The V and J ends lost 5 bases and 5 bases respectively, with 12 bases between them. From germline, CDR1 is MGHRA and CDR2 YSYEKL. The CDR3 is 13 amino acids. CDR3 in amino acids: CASSGRLAETQYF. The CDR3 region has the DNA TGCGCCAGCAGCGGGAGGCTAGCGGAGACCCAGTACTTC.

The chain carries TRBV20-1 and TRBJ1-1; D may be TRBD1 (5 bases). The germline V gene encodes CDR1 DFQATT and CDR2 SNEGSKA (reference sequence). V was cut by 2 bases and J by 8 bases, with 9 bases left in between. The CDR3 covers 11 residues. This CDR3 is CSARRTKEAFF. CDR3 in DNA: TGCAGTGCTAGACGGACAAAGGAAGCTTTCTTT.

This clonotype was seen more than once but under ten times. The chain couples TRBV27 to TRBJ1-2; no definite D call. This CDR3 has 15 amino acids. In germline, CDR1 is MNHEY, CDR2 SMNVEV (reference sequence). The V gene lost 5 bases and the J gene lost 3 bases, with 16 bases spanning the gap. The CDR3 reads CASSMVSGIYYGYTF. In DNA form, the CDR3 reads TGTGCCAGCAGTATGGTTTCGGGCATATACTATGGCTACACCTTC.

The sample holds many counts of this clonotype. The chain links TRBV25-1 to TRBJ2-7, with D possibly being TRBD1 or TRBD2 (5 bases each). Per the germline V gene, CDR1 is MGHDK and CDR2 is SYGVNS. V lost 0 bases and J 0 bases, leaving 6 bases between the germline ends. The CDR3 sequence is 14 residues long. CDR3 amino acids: CASSEYGGSYEQYF. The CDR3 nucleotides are TGTGCCAGCAGTGAATATGGGGGCTCCTACGAGCAGTACTTC.

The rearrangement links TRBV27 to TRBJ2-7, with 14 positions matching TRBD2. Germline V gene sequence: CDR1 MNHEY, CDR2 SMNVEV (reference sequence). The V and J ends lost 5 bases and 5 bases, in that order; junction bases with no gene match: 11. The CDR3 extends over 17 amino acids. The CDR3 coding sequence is TGTGCCAGCAGTACCAAAGGGACTAGCGGGAGTCACCACGAGCAGTACTTC. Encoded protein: CASSTKGTSGSHHEQYF.

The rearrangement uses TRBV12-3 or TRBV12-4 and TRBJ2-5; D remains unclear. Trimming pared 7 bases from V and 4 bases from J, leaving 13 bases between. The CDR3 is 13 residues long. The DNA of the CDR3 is TGTGCCAGCAAAGTTTCCTCGGTAGAGACCCAGTACTTC. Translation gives CASKVSSVETQYF.

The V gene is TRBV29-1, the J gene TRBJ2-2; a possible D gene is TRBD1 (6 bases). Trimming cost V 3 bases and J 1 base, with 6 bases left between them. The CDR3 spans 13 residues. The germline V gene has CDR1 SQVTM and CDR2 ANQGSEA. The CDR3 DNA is TGCAGCGTTGAGGGACAGAACACCGGGGAGCTGTTTTTT. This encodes CSVEGQNTGELFF.

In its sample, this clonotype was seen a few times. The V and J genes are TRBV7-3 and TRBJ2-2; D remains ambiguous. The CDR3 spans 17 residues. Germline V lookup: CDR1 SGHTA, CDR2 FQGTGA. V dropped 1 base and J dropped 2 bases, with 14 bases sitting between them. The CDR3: CASSLIAPGRNTGELFF. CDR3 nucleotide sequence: TGTGCCAGCAGCTTAATCGCACCGGGCCGCAACACCGGGGAGCTGTTTTTT. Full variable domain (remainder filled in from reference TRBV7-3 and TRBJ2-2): GAGVSQTPSNKVTEKGKYVELRCDPISGHTALYWYRQSLGQGPEFLIYFQGTGAADDSGLPNDRFFAVRPEGSVSTLKIQRTERGDSAVYLCASSLIAPGRNTGELFFGEGSRLTVL.

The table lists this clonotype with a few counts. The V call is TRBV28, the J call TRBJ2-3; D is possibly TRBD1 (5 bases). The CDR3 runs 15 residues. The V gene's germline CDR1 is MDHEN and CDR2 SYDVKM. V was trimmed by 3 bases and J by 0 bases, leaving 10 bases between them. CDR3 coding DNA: TGTGCCAGCAGTTTTCTTGGACAAAGCACAGATACGCAGTATTTT. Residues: CASSFLGQSTDTQYF. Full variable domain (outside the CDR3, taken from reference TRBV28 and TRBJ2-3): DVKVTQSSRYLVKRTGEKVFLECVQDMDHENMFWYRQDPGLGLRLIYFSYDVKMKEKGDIPEGYSVSREKKERFSLILESASTNQTSMYLCASSFLGQSTDTQYFGPGTRLTVL.

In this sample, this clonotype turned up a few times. CDR3 nucleotide sequence: TGTGCCAGCAGCCCTACCCGGGAATCCGGAAAACTGTTTTTT. Encoded protein: CASSPTRESGKLFF. The gene calls are TRBV6-5 and TRBJ1-4, with unresolved D. Germline CDR1 MNHEY, CDR2 SVGAGI. The CDR3 length is 14 residues. V was trimmed by 6 bases and J by 10 bases, leaving 18 bases between them.

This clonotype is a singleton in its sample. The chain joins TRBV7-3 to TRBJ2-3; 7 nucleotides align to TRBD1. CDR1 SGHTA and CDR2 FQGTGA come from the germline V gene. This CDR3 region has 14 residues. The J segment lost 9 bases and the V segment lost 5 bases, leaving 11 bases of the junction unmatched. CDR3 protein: CASSPLPIGGTQYF. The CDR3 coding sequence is TGTGCCAGCAGCCCGCTGCCAATAGGGGGCACGCAGTATTTT.

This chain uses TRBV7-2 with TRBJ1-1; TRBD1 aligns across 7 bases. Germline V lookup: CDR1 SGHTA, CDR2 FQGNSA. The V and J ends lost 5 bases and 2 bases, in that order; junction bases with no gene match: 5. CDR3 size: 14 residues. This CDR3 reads CASSRGQVNTEAFF. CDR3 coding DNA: TGTGCCAGCAGCAGAGGACAGGTTAACACTGAAGCTTTCTTT.

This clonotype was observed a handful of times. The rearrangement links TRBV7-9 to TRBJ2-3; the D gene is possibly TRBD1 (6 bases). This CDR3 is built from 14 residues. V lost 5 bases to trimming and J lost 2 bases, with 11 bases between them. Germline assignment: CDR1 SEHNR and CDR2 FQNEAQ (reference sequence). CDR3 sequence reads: CASSRDNNTDTQYF. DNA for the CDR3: TGTGCCAGCAGCCGGGACAATAACACAGATACGCAGTATTTT.